The clone carrying this T cell receptor beta chain was found a few times. The data were obtained in a study of blood T cell repertoires in COVID-19. Generated by immunoSEQ multiplex PCR, the TCRdb table keeps only in-frame clones and is missing some. The repertoire includes 200,000 to 250,000 clones, roughly four fifths of them detected once, and 8% to 10% sits in the top ten. The CDR3 consists of 13 residues. The germline V gene has CDR1 SNHLY and CDR2 FYNNEI. Trimming pared 1 base from V and 9 bases from J, leaving 10 bases between. What was sequenced was peripheral blood. This chain joins TRBV2 and TRBJ2-1; D ambiguous. The clonotype originates from a woman over 75 with COVID-19, enrolled during active disease. As DNA, the CDR3 is TGTGCCAGCAGTGAAGGCGTGTCGTCTGAGCAGTTCTTC. Translating it yields CASSEGVSSEQFF.